The present TCR beta chain was sequenced within a study of response to subunit inactivated influenza vaccine. Study results and limitations: With each seasonal influenza vaccination, the authors suggested, few new T cells are recruited.

Using its own MiXCR run on the RT-PCR reads, TCRdb lists one record per CDR3 protein. The sample contains 710,000 or so distinct CDR3 sequences, around 16% of which appear only once. Germline V gene sequence: CDR1 MNHEY, CDR2 SVGEGT. V trimming: 8 bases; J trimming: 10 bases; junction bases outside the gene matches: 13. This CDR3 has 14 amino acids. A note on this clonotype: Its antigen is undetermined.

This sample comprised PBMCs from blood, obtained 11 to 12 days after vaccination. This rearrangement joins TRBV6-2 or TRBV6-3 to TRBJ2-1; 8 bases line up with TRBD2. The TCR originated in a man in his fifties or sixties who received an inactivated influenza vaccine. The CDR3 spells CASRGVAGRLEQFF. Written as DNA, the CDR3 is TGTGCCAGCCGGGGAGTAGCGGGAAGGTTAGAGCAGTTCTTC.